One and the same sample provided the 3 T cell receptor beta chains below, sequenced in a study of T cells in Graves' hyperthyroidism and ophthalmopathy. The CDR3 regions of TCR beta were amplified from RNA transcripts. Initially, a first-round RT-PCR of the TCR CDR3 employed the HTBI primer set. A single record per CDR3 protein comes from TCRdb applying MiXCR to the multiplex PCR reads. There are roughly 510,000 distinct CDR3 sequences in the sample; about 45% occur only once, and about two fifths lies in the top ten. Sequencing was carried out using peripheral blood or thyroid tissue (not recorded which). These receptors originate from an adult woman with Graves' disease, either hyperthyroidism or ophthalmopathy (not recorded which).

The count of this clonotype is one. This chain joins TRBV2 and TRBJ2-5, with D possibly being TRBD1 (6 bases). The CDR3 length is 14 residues. The V and J ends lost 9 bases and 5 bases respectively, with 19 bases between them. From germline, CDR1 is SNHLY and CDR2 FYNNEI. Here the CDR3 reads CARRIPGHWETQYF. Here the CDR3 DNA reads TGTGCCAGACGAATCCCGGGACACTGGGAGACCCAGTACTTC.

V is TRBV30 and J is TRBJ2-2; D remains unclear. The CDR3 runs 13 residues. In germline, CDR1 is GTSNPN, CDR2 SVGIG (reference sequence). V was trimmed by 0 bases and J by 3 bases, leaving 5 bases between them. CDR3 sequence reads: CAWSVLHTGELFF. Written as DNA, the CDR3 is TGTGCCTGGAGTGTGTTACACACCGGGGAGCTGTTTTTT. The whole variable domain, remainder taken from reference TRBV30 and TRBJ2-2, is SQTIHQWPATLVQPVGSPLSLECTVEGTSNPNLYWYRQAAGRGLQLLFYSVGIGQISSEVPQNLSASRPQDRQFILSSKKLLLSDSGFYLCAWSVLHTGELFFGEGSRLTVL.

The V gene is TRBV7-6, the J gene TRBJ2-3, with D unresolved. The V end lost 5 bases, the J end lost 5 bases, and 20 bases lay between the germline ends. This CDR3 is 16 amino acids long. Germline CDR1 and CDR2: SGHVS and FNYEAQ. In DNA, the CDR3 is TGTGCCAGCAGCCCTAGTGGATCCGGTCTCGTAGATACGCAGTATTTT. This sequence encodes CASSPSGSGLVDTQYF.